These 17 T cell receptor beta chains came from one sample sequenced in a study of T cell changes during pregnancy in multiple sclerosis. Libraries were prepared by immunoSEQ multiplex PCR; TCRdb keeps only in-frame clonotypes and omits some of them. The table includes more than 80,000 clones, about 91% detected once. Source: PBMCs, taken in the first trimester of pregnancy. All receptors derive from a female donor in good health, serving as a control in a pregnancy study. Some clones in this sample may be carry-over from other donors' samples.

The J gene is TRBJ1-4, the V gene TRBV28, with D possibly matching TRBD1 (6 bases). CDR3 length: 14 residues. V was pared by 8 bases and J by 11 bases, with 21 bases between. From germline, CDR1 is MDHEN and CDR2 SYDVKM. The CDR3 spells CASENPDRPDKLFF. CDR3 in DNA: TGTGCCAGCGAAAACCCAGACAGGCCCGACAAACTGTTTTTT.

The rearrangement uses TRBV18 and TRBJ2-5; 9 bases line up with TRBD1. J was trimmed by 3 bases and V by 3 bases; bases with no gene match: 8. The CDR3 is 16 residues long. Germline CDR1 and CDR2: KGHSH and LQKENI. CDR3 DNA sequence: TGTGCCAGCTCACCCACGGGACAGGGTCGGGAAGAGACCCAGTACTTC. Amino acid sequence: CASSPTGQGREETQYF.

The chain combines TRBV6-1 with TRBJ1-2, with 7 bases matching TRBD1. The CDR3 has 15 residues. V lost 6 bases and J lost 2; bases outside the gene matches: 9. Looked up from germline, CDR1 is MNHNS and CDR2 is SASEGT. The CDR3 bases are TGTGCCAGCAGGGCCCGGAGACAGGGCAACTATGGCTACACCTTC. As protein: CASRARRQGNYGYTF.

The chain is built from TRBV4-2 and TRBJ1-6, with D perhaps matching TRBD1 (6 bases). The CDR3 sequence is 14 residues long. Germline CDR1 is LGHNA and CDR2 is YNFKEQ. Between the trimmed V and J ends, which lost 5 bases and 8 bases, there was a span of 13 bases. CDR3 residues: CASSGGGGYSPLHF. The CDR3 nucleotides read TGTGCCAGCAGCGGGGGTGGGGGCTATTCACCCCTCCACTTT.

The V call is TRBV28, the J call TRBJ1-1; TRBD1 might be the D (6 bases). Trimming took off 7 bases at V and 9 bases at J, with 15 bases between the two ends. This CDR3 spans 12 amino acids. Per the germline V gene, CDR1 is MDHEN and CDR2 is SYDVKM. This chain's CDR3 is CASTSSTGKAFF. CDR3 in DNA: TGTGCCAGCACCTCATCTACAGGGAAAGCTTTCTTT.

The chain couples TRBV5-1 to TRBJ2-2; tentatively, D is TRBD2 (5 bases). Germline V gene data show CDR1 as SGHRS and CDR2 as YFSETQ. V was cut by 1 base and J by 4 bases, with 11 bases left in between. The CDR3 loop spans 15 amino acids. The DNA of the CDR3 is TGCGCCAGCAGCTTGAACCTCCGGGGCACCGGGGAGCTGTTTTTT. It translates to CASSLNLRGTGELFF.

The rearrangement links TRBV5-1 to TRBJ2-1; D ambiguous. This CDR3 spans 15 amino acids. V was clipped by 0 bases and J by 8 bases, with 15 bases between them. CDR1 SGHRS and CDR2 YFSETQ come from the germline V gene. CDR3 nucleotides: TGCGCCAGCAGCTTGGAATGGTCCCGTTTAGATGAGCAGTTCTTC. The encoded protein is CASSLEWSRLDEQFF. Full variable domain (remainder filled in from reference TRBV5-1 and TRBJ2-1): KAGVTQTPRYLIKTRGQQVTLSCSPISGHRSVSWYQQTPGQGLQFLFEYFSETQRNKGNFPGRFSGRQFSNSRSEMNVSTLELGDSALYLCASSLEWSRLDEQFFGPGTRLTVL.

V and J are TRBV4-3 and TRBJ2-7; D gene uncertain. CDR1 is LGHNA and CDR2 is YSLEER in the germline V gene. This CDR3 is 14 amino acids long. Deletions cut 3 bases from V and 0 bases from J, with 9 bases between. The CDR3, as DNA: TGCGCCAGCAGCCAGGAACAGATCTCCTACGAGCAGTACTTC. Amino acids: CASSQEQISYEQYF.

V usage is TRBV11-2 and J usage is TRBJ2-1; 9 nucleotides match TRBD2. Looked up from germline, CDR1 is SGHAT and CDR2 is FQNNGV. CDR3 length: 14 amino acids. The ends lost 4 bases at V and 7 bases at J; junction bases unmatched: 5. This chain's CDR3 is CASSWIAGVNEQFF. The CDR3 coding sequence is TGTGCCAGCAGCTGGATAGCGGGAGTGAATGAGCAGTTCTTC.

This clone was detected once. The chain carries TRBV2 and TRBJ2-5; 10 bases match TRBD2. V gave up 5 bases and J gave up 5 bases; unmatched junction bases: 8. CDR3 length equals 15 residues. Germline loops: CDR1 SNHLY, CDR2 FYNNEI. CDR3 amino acids: CASSRSGGPEETQYF. CDR3 DNA: TGTGCCAGCAGTCGTAGCGGGGGGCCGGAGGAGACCCAGTACTTC. The whole variable domain, remainder taken from reference TRBV2 and TRBJ2-5, is EPEVTQTPSHQVTQMGQEVILRCVPISNHLYFYWYRQILGQKVEFLVSFYNNEISEKSEIFDDQFSVERPDGSNFTLKIRSTKLEDSAMYFCASSRSGGPEETQYFGPGTRLLVL.

The chain has TRBV5-1 and TRBJ2-5; 10 bases are shared with TRBD1. The J segment lost 3 bases and the V segment lost 0 bases, leaving 5 bases of the junction unmatched. The V gene's germline CDR1 is SGHRS and CDR2 YFSETQ. CDR3 size: 16 residues. The chain's CDR3 is CASSLAAGTGEETQYF. CDR3 nucleotides: TGCGCCAGCAGCTTGGCAGCGGGGACAGGGGAAGAGACCCAGTACTTC.

This clone was observed once. CDR3 DNA sequence: TGTGCCAGCAGCCAAGTCGGGGGGGGCAAAGAGACCCAGTACTTC. Encoded protein: CASSQVGGGKETQYF. V and J are TRBV4-2 and TRBJ2-5; 8 positions agree with TRBD2. The CDR3 is 15 amino acids. V shed 1 base and J 3 bases; nucleotides not matched to a gene: 4. Germline CDR1 reads LGHNA; CDR2 reads YNFKEQ.

The chain is built from TRBV5-1 and TRBJ2-3; 8 nucleotides agree with TRBD2. Germline-derived CDR1 and CDR2 are SGHRS and YFSETQ. The ends lost 4 bases at V and 9 bases at J; junction bases unmatched: 4. The CDR3 runs 12 residues. The CDR3 DNA is TGCGCCAGCAGCCCGGGACTAGGCACGCAGTATTTT. It codes for CASSPGLGTQYF.

The rearrangement joins TRBV7-9 to TRBJ2-7; D remains ambiguous. Trimming stripped 2 bases from V and 6 bases from J, with 11 bases between. The length of the CDR3 is 13 residues. Looked up from germline, CDR1 is SEHNR and CDR2 is FQNEAQ (reference sequence). Here the CDR3 DNA reads TGTGCCAGCAGCTTAACTGTTACGGGCGAGCAGTACTTC. Translated, it gives CASSLTVTGEQYF.

The chain links TRBV28 to TRBJ2-7; no firm D call. With 5 bases removed from V and 0 bases from J, the gap between germline ends came to 5 bases. The CDR3 is made up of 12 amino acids. Germline CDR1 reads MDHEN; CDR2 reads SYDVKM. In DNA form, the CDR3 reads TGTGCCAGCAGTCCCCTCTCCTACGAGCAGTACTTC. Its protein is CASSPLSYEQYF.

The V call is TRBV18, the J call TRBJ2-2; the D gene is possibly TRBD1 (5 bases). Between the trimmed V and J ends, which lost 3 bases and 5 bases, there was a span of 16 bases. This CDR3 spans 16 amino acids. Germline V gene sequence: CDR1 KGHSH, CDR2 LQKENI. This CDR3 is CASSPLSRYRTGELFF. CDR3 coding DNA: TGTGCCAGCTCACCCCTGTCACGGTACAGGACCGGGGAGCTGTTTTTT.

The J gene is TRBJ2-3, the V gene TRBV4-3; TRBD2 aligns across 7 bases. The CDR3 is made up of 20 amino acids. V lost 0 bases to trimming and J lost 3 bases; unmatched junction nucleotides: 18. Germline V lookup: CDR1 LGHNA, CDR2 YSLEER. CDR3 coding DNA: TGCGCCAGCAGCCAAGATGGGGGGGGTCGGTTTTGGGCCGCAACAGATACGCAGTATTTT. Amino acid sequence: CASSQDGGGRFWAATDTQYF.